This T cell receptor beta chain is from a study of T cell responses to AZD1222 COVID-19 vaccine. General observations from the study: Along spike, vaccine-associated CD4 TCRs were found throughout, with dominance at 160-218 and 743-854.

As for this clone: Its antigen remains unknown. The junction departs from the called germline gene at one end, perhaps through a read error.

Profiled with immunoSEQ multiplex PCR; TCRdb holds only in-frame clones, not every one. In the table there are about 120,000 clones, roughly nine tenths of which are singletons. Germline V CDR1 and CDR2: MDHEN, SYDVKM. The CDR3 has 12 amino acids. Source: peripheral blood, taken on day 0 of AZD1222 vaccination. The sequence derives from an adult in good health. The chain combines TRBV28 with TRBJ2-1, with D tentatively TRBD1 (5 bases). As DNA, the CDR3 is TGTGCCAGCAGATCCCCAACGACAGCTCCCCTCTTC. It yields the protein CASRSPTTAPLF.